These 16 T cell receptor beta chains were sequenced from one sample in a study of T cells in women clearing cervical HPV infection. Sequencing used immunoSEQ multiplex PCR; TCRdb keeps in-frame clones, though not all of them. The sample includes about 12,000 clones. The sample consisted of blood buffy coat. These receptors all stem from a woman aged 18 to 75 with a cervical HPV16 infection that either progressed to CIN3+ or cleared (not recorded which).

This clone ranks as medium-sized in terms of frequency. Read data end 3 residues before the CDR3 end; the end is taken from the germline J gene. The rearrangement links TRBV20-1 to TRBJ2-3, with TRBD2 as a possible D gene (6 bases). The CDR3 runs 15 residues. V was shortened by 2 bases and J by 0 bases, with 12 bases between the two germline ends. Germline assignment: CDR1 DFQATT and CDR2 SNEGSKA (reference sequence). The chain's CDR3 is CSARWGGVSTDTQYF. The CDR3 bases that were read are TGCAGTGCTAGATGGGGCGGGGTTAGCACAGATACG.

This clone is identified as medium-sized from frequency. CDR3 in amino acids: CASRWDRGGEQFF. Incomplete CDR3 DNA: TGTGCCAGCAGGTGGGACAGGGGGGGTGAG. V is TRBV7-2 and J is TRBJ2-1; 11 bases map to TRBD1. Sequencing ends 3 residues short of the CDR3 end; the germline J gene provides the rest. Looked up from germline, CDR1 is SGHTA and CDR2 is FQGNSA. The junction had 4 bases not matched to a gene; V was cut back by 6 bases and J by 9 bases. CDR3 length equals 13 residues.

As to this clone: Read data end 3 residues before the CDR3 end; the end is taken from the germline J gene. The V and J genes are TRBV7-2 and TRBJ1-2; the D is unclear. This CDR3 spans 13 amino acids. CDR1 is SGHTA and CDR2 is FQGNSA in the germline V gene. The sequenced CDR3 bases are TGTGCCAGCAGTGACTCCCTCTCCTACGAC. Translation: CASSDSLSYD. The whole CDR3 sequence is CASSDSLSYDYTF. Full variable domain (outside the CDR3, taken from reference TRBV7-2 and TRBJ1-2): GAGVSQSPSNKVTEKGKDVELRCDPISGHTALYWYRQSLGQGLEFLIYFQGNSAPDKSGLPSDRFSAERTGGSVSTLTIQRTQQEDSAVYLCASSDSLSYDYTFGSGTRLTVV.

Turning to this clone: The read ends 3 residues before the CDR3 terminus; that terminus is restored from the germline J gene. The chain employs TRBV18 and TRBJ2-7, with 10 bases that match TRBD1. J gave up 5 bases and V 2 bases, and 18 bases lay outside the gene matches. The CDR3 totals 19 residues. The germline V gene has CDR1 KGHSH and CDR2 LQKENI. The CDR3 spells CASSPGVRRDRGLWNEQYF. The sequenced CDR3 bases are TGTGCCAGCTCACCAGGAGTTCGTCGAGACAGGGGGCTTTGGAACGAG.

A word on this clone: With the read ending 3 residues before the CDR3 end, the germline J gene is used to fill in that end. The chain couples TRBV20-1 to TRBJ2-5, with 7 bases that match TRBD1. Germline CDR1 is DFQATT and CDR2 is SNEGSKA (reference sequence). Trimming removed 6 bases from V and 1 base from J; junction bases left unmatched: 5. The CDR3 loop spans 13 amino acids. The CDR3 bases that were read are TGCAGTGCCCGGACAGGCGGCCAAGAGACC. This translates into CSARTGGQET. The CDR3 reads in full as CSARTGGQETQYF.

As to this clone: The read finishes 3 residues shy of the CDR3 end, and the germline J gene is used to complete it. This chain joins TRBV19 and TRBJ2-3; 7 bases align to TRBD1. Germline CDR1 is LNHDA and CDR2 is SQIVND (reference sequence). The CDR3 spans 15 residues. Partial CDR3 DNA: TGTGCCAGTAGTATAGCCGGGACAGACAAAGAGACG. Translated, it gives CASSIAGTDKET. The full CDR3 protein reads CASSIAGTDKETQYF.

A word on this clone: Read coverage stops 3 residues before the CDR3 terminus; the germline J gene supplies the remainder. V is TRBV30 and J is TRBJ1-2; the D gene is possibly TRBD1 (6 bases). The CDR3 consists of 13 residues. CDR1 and CDR2 (germline): GTSNPN, SVGIG (reference sequence). The V end lost 3 bases, the J end lost 4 bases, and 12 bases lay between the germline ends. The CDR3 loop is CAWRPTGIYGYTF. The covered CDR3 bases are TGTGCCTGGAGACCAACAGGGATCTATGGC.

With regard to this clone: The CDR3 end falls 3 residues outside the read, so it is completed with the germline J gene. The rearrangement uses TRBV20-1 and TRBJ2-5, with TRBD2 matching over 14 bases. V lost 5 bases, J lost 4 bases, and 3 bases stayed unmatched. The CDR3 spans 14 residues. Germline V gene lookup returns CDR1 DFQATT and CDR2 SNEGSKA (reference sequence). The CDR3 loop reads CSAPGLAGGETQYF. The covered CDR3 bases are TGCAGTGCTCCCGGACTAGCGGGGGGAGAGACC.

With regard to this clone: The observed sequence ends 3 residues before the CDR3 terminus, with the missing tail filled in from the germline J gene. The chain combines TRBV7-2 with TRBJ2-7; D not resolved. Germline lookup yields CDR1 SGHTA and CDR2 FQGNSA. V lost 2 bases to trimming and J lost 6 bases, with 8 bases between them. The CDR3 loop spans 12 amino acids. This chain's CDR3 is CASSLYSGEQYF. The sequenced CDR3 bases are TGTGCCAGCAGCTTATACTCAGGCGAG.

The CDR3 sequence: CASSRQEYNDYTF. The sequenced CDR3 bases are TGTGCCAGCTCAAGACAGGAATACAATGAC. V and J are TRBV18 and TRBJ1-2; D may be TRBD1 (6 bases). The read gets to within 3 residues of the CDR3 end, and the germline J gene fills in the rest. CDR1 is KGHSH, CDR2 LQKENI, per germline. This CDR3 is built from 13 residues. The complete variable domain, with remaining parts taken from reference TRBV18 and TRBJ1-2, reads NAGVMQNPRHLVRRRGQEARLRCSPMKGHSHVYWYRQLPEEGLKFMVYLQKENIIDESGMPKERFSAEFPKEGPSILRIQQVVRGDSAAYFCASSRQEYNDYTFGSGTRLTVV.

As for this clone: The CDR3 end lies 3 residues beyond the end of the read and is filled in from the germline J gene. V is TRBV5-1 and J is TRBJ2-1, with 9 positions matching TRBD2. J lost 5 bases, V lost 4 bases, and 7 bases had no gene match. Germline CDR1 reads SGHRS; CDR2 reads YFSETQ. The CDR3 has 15 amino acids. CDR3 loop: CASSRGGARDNEQFF. The sequenced part of the CDR3 DNA is TGCGCCAGCAGCCGCGGGGGGGCCCGGGACAATGAG.

For this clone: The read terminates 3 residues before the CDR3 end, so the remaining end is supplied by the germline J gene. The chain joins TRBV5-1 to TRBJ2-5; 10 nucleotides match TRBD1. The CDR3 runs 14 residues. Germline V gene lookup returns CDR1 SGHRS and CDR2 YFSETQ. The J segment lost 3 bases and the V segment lost 4 bases, leaving 3 bases of the junction unmatched. The CDR3 here is CASSIGTGEETQYF. The DNA read from the CDR3 is TGCGCCAGCAGCATTGGGACAGGGGAAGAGACC.

With regard to this clone: The CDR3 end lies 3 residues beyond the end of the read and is filled in from the germline J gene. The chain uses TRBV7-8 and TRBJ2-7; 10 positions agree with TRBD1. With 2 bases clipped from V and 2 bases from J, the junction kept 9 bases outside the gene matches. The CDR3 length is 17 residues. The germline V gene has CDR1 SGHVS and CDR2 FQNEAQ. CDR3 loop: CASSLIVPGTGAYEQYF. The CDR3 DNA, read in part, is TGTGCCAGCAGCTTAATTGTGCCCGGGACAGGGGCCTACGAG.

Of note for this clone: With the read ending 3 residues before the CDR3 end, the germline J gene is used to fill in that end. V usage is TRBV4-2 and J usage is TRBJ1-6; tentatively, D is TRBD1 (6 bases). V was pared by 1 base and J by 3 bases, with 10 bases between. The length of the CDR3 is 16 residues. Germline assignment: CDR1 LGHNA and CDR2 YNFKEQ. CDR3 protein: CASSQAEDSYNSPLHF. The sequenced part of the CDR3 DNA is TGTGCCAGCAGCCAAGCTGAGGACAGCTATAATTCACCC.

Concerning this clone itself: The read gets to within 3 residues of the CDR3 end, and the germline J gene fills in the rest. The rearrangement links TRBV5-6 to TRBJ2-3; 7 bases are shared with TRBD1. Germline CDR1 SGHDT, CDR2 YYEEEE. The CDR3 covers 11 residues. The part of the CDR3 DNA that was read is TGTGCCAGCAGCTCGACAGGGACG. As protein: CASSSTGT. The entire CDR3 protein reads CASSSTGTQYF.

A remark on this clone: The CDR3 goes on 3 residues after the read ends, and that part is filled in from the germline J gene. This rearrangement joins TRBV7-2 to TRBJ2-7; D is undetermined. Germline V lookup: CDR1 SGHTA, CDR2 FQGNSA. This CDR3 has 12 amino acids. Trimming cost V 6 bases and J 4 bases, with 10 bases left between them. This chain's CDR3 is CASSSTVYEQYF. CDR3 DNA, as far as it was read: TGTGCCAGCAGTTCCACGGTATACGAG.